The 26 T cell receptor beta chains below come from one sample, sequenced in a study of blood T cell repertoires in COVID-19. Libraries were prepared by immunoSEQ multiplex PCR; TCRdb keeps only in-frame clonotypes and omits some of them. This table has 35,000 to 45,000 clones, approximately 85% appearing once. Sequenced input: peripheral blood. The receptors come from a man between 65 and 80 years old with acute or convalescent COVID-19.

The chain combines TRBV7-2 with TRBJ2-5; 7 bases line up with TRBD1. The CDR3 sequence is 16 residues long. V was pared by 1 base and J by 5 bases, with 10 bases of the junction left unmatched. Germline loops: CDR1 SGHTA, CDR2 FQGNSA. The CDR3 loop is CASSLGAPTGWETQYF. DNA for the CDR3: TGTGCCAGCAGCTTAGGGGCCCCGACAGGGTGGGAGACCCAGTACTTC.

The chain couples TRBV27 to TRBJ1-3; D is possibly TRBD1 (6 bases). This CDR3 comprises 15 residues. The germline V gene encodes CDR1 MNHEY and CDR2 SMNVEV (reference sequence). Trimming cost V 5 bases and J 4 bases, with 15 bases left between them. CDR3 bases: TGTGCCAGCAGTCCAGCAGGGGCATTGGGAAACACCATATATTTT. The encoded protein is CASSPAGALGNTIYF.

The chain couples TRBV7-3 to TRBJ1-1; weak D call: TRBD1 (5 bases). Trimming stripped 2 bases from V and 5 bases from J, with 9 bases between. This CDR3 has 13 amino acids. CDR1 is SGHTA and CDR2 is FQGTGA in the germline V gene. The CDR3 spells CASSLYGGTEAFF. CDR3 coding DNA: TGTGCCAGCAGCTTATACGGGGGGACTGAAGCTTTCTTT.

This chain links TRBV2 with TRBJ2-7, with D possibly TRBD1 on 6 matching bases. Trimming cost V 9 bases and J 2 bases, with 17 bases left between them. From germline, CDR1 is SNHLY and CDR2 FYNNEI. The CDR3 spans 14 residues. CDR3 nucleotide sequence: TGTGCCAGTGGGGACACCATACTCGCCTACGAGCAGTACTTC. It codes for CASGDTILAYEQYF.

Turning to this clone: One junction end disagrees with the germline gene, perhaps due to a read error. This chain joins TRBV5-5 and TRBJ2-7, with no clear D. The V gene's germline CDR1 is SGHKS and CDR2 YYEKEE (reference sequence). The CDR3 is 16 residues long. The CDR3, as DNA: TGTGCCAGCAGCTTGAAGGTCCAGGCGAGCTCCCACGAGCAGTACTTC. This gives the protein CASSLKVQASSHEQYF.

There are many counts of this clone. The chain employs TRBV19 and TRBJ2-7; D is undetermined. Germline loops: CDR1 LNHDA, CDR2 SQIVND (reference sequence). The V gene lost 10 bases and the J gene lost 6 bases, with 13 bases spanning the gap. This CDR3 has 11 residues. The CDR3 is CATSSLSEQYF. In nucleotides, the CDR3 is TGTGCCACCTCGTCTCTCTCCGAGCAGTACTTC.

The V gene is TRBV19, the J gene TRBJ2-1; 11 bases match TRBD1. In germline, CDR1 is LNHDA, CDR2 SQIVND (reference sequence). V lost 6 bases, J lost 5 bases, and 9 bases stayed unmatched. The CDR3 is 16 residues long. The CDR3 here is CASRKTPGQGDNEQFF. The CDR3 bases are TGTGCCAGTAGAAAAACGCCGGGACAGGGGGACAATGAGCAGTTCTTC. The full variable domain, with the rest looked up from reference TRBV19 and TRBJ2-1, is DGGITQSPKYLFRKEGQNVTLSCEQNLNHDAMYWYRQDPGQGLRLIYYSQIVNDFQKGDIAEGYSVSREKKESFPLTVTSAQKNPTAFYLCASRKTPGQGDNEQFFGPGTRLTVL.

The gene calls are TRBV7-9 and TRBJ2-3, with D possibly being TRBD2 (6 bases). The V gene's germline CDR1 is SEHNR and CDR2 FQNEAQ (reference sequence). The length of the CDR3 is 15 residues. Trimming took off 4 bases at V and 4 bases at J, with 15 bases between the two ends. The CDR3 here is CASSSIGRRADTQYF. The CDR3 DNA reads as TGTGCCAGCAGCTCAATAGGGAGGAGGGCAGATACGCAGTATTTT.

V usage is TRBV28 and J usage is TRBJ1-6, with D perhaps TRBD1 (5 bases). The CDR3 runs to 15 residues. The germline V and J ends were trimmed by 6 bases and 7 bases, with 16 bases remaining between them. CDR1 and CDR2 from the germline V gene are MDHEN and SYDVKM. In DNA, the CDR3 is TGTGCCAGCAGGGAGGGGCTGGGCCCCAATTCACCCCTCCACTTT. This translates into CASREGLGPNSPLHF.

The chain links TRBV5-6 to TRBJ2-7, with D unclear. Trimming left V 0 bases short and J 5 bases short, with 9 bases between. CDR3 length equals 13 residues. Germline V gives CDR1 SGHDT, CDR2 YYEEEE. This CDR3 is CASSLAPGHEQYF. DNA of the CDR3: TGTGCCAGCAGCTTGGCCCCTGGCCACGAGCAGTACTTC.

A few counts support this clone. The genes are TRBV12-5 and TRBJ2-5; TRBD1 agrees at 7 bases. The V gene end was trimmed by 4 bases and the J gene end by 4 bases; junction bases not matched to a gene: 18. This CDR3 spans 18 amino acids. Germline V lookup: CDR1 LGHNT, CDR2 FRNRAP. CDR3 coding DNA: TGTGCTAGTGGTTCGACTTCTTACCCAGGGGGTGGGCGAGAGACCCAGTACTTC. Its translation: CASGSTSYPGGGRETQYF.

The chain uses TRBV29-1 and TRBJ2-3; maybe TRBD2 (5 bases). V was trimmed by 7 bases and J by 6 bases, leaving 11 bases between them. There are 11 residues in the CDR3. The germline gives CDR1 SQVTM, CDR2 ANQGSEA. The CDR3: CSANRGDTQYF. The CDR3 region has the DNA TGCAGCGCCAACAGAGGGGATACGCAGTATTTT.

CDR3 in amino acids: CSVLGQGGEKLFF. DNA of the CDR3: TGCAGCGTATTGGGACAGGGTGGCGAAAAACTGTTTTTT. This rearrangement joins TRBV29-1 to TRBJ1-4; 9 bases align to TRBD1. The V gene end was trimmed by 6 bases and the J gene end by 8 bases; junction bases not matched to a gene: 7. The CDR3 has 13 residues. Germline CDR1 is SQVTM and CDR2 is ANQGSEA.

This clone appeared a single time. The chain is built from TRBV18 and TRBJ2-2; weak D call: TRBD2 (5 bases). This CDR3 region has 13 residues. V was shortened by 3 bases and J by 4 bases, with 6 bases between the two germline ends. Germline assignment: CDR1 KGHSH and CDR2 LQKENI. CDR3 in DNA: TGTGCCAGCTCACCCGGGGTCACCGGGGAGCTGTTTTTT. Protein: CASSPGVTGELFF.

The gene calls are TRBV10-1 and TRBJ2-1; TRBD1 might be the D (6 bases). V was cut by 5 bases and J by 10 bases, with 21 bases left in between. Germline CDR1 WNHNN, CDR2 SYGVQD (reference sequence). The CDR3 covers 15 residues. For the CDR3, the DNA is TGCGCCAGCAGTTCGTCGGGACATCTCGTAGGGGAGCAGTTCTTC. This encodes CASSSSGHLVGEQFF.

The chain links TRBV3-1 (or the pseudogene TRBV3-2) to TRBJ1-6; D is undetermined. CDR1 is LGHDT, CDR2 YNNKEL, per germline (reference sequence). This CDR3 contains 18 residues. V lost 0 bases, J lost 0 bases, and 12 bases lay in between. The DNA of the CDR3 is TGTGCCAGCAGCCAAGAAGCGGCGGCCAGCTCCTATAATTCACCCCTCCACTTT. Protein product: CASSQEAAASSYNSPLHF.

This clone is labeled as medium-sized (0.01 to 0.1%). The chain employs TRBV6-5 and TRBJ1-2; 8 bases agree with TRBD1. Trimming at V came to 7 bases and at J to 6 bases, leaving 10 bases not matched to a gene. CDR1 is MNHEY and CDR2 is SVGAGI in the germline V gene. This CDR3 has 14 amino acids. The chain's CDR3 is CASTSPGGANGYTF. The DNA of the CDR3 is TGTGCCAGCACTTCCCCAGGGGGCGCAAATGGCTACACCTTC.

CDR3 protein: CASSLYKSTKRVKLFF. The CDR3, as DNA: TGTGCCAGCAGTTTATACAAATCAACTAAGAGGGTAAAACTGTTTTTT. The chain carries TRBV28 and TRBJ1-4; D is ambiguous. The V and J ends lost 1 base and 10 bases respectively, with 19 bases between them. The CDR3 covers 16 residues. From germline, CDR1 is MDHEN and CDR2 SYDVKM.

V usage is TRBV5-4 and J usage is TRBJ2-1; the match to TRBD2 covers 13 bases. With V trimmed by 4 bases and J by 9 bases, 7 bases remained unmatched. CDR1 is SGHNT and CDR2 is YYREEE in the germline V gene (reference sequence). This CDR3 is built from 15 residues. CDR3 region: CASSVTSGRNVEQFF. The CDR3 DNA reads TGTGCCAGCAGCGTGACTAGCGGGAGGAACGTTGAGCAGTTCTTC.

The chain uses TRBV6-6 and TRBJ1-3; 8 bases match TRBD1. The CDR3 has 16 residues. Germline CDR1 and CDR2: MNHNY and SVGAGI (reference sequence). Trimming at V came to 6 bases and at J to 1 base, leaving 8 bases not matched to a gene. The CDR3 region has the DNA TGTGCCAGCAGCCCACCTGACAGGGGTTCTGGAAACACCATATATTTT. This codes for CASSPPDRGSGNTIYF.

V usage is TRBV5-1 and J usage is TRBJ2-7; possibly TRBD1 for D (5 bases). Per germline, CDR1 SGHRS and CDR2 YFSETQ. The CDR3 spans 15 residues. The V end lost 5 bases, the J end lost 2 bases, and 17 bases lay between the germline ends. The CDR3 here is CASSSPPTGAYEQYF. The CDR3 nucleotides read TGCGCCAGCAGTTCCCCCCCCACAGGCGCCTACGAGCAGTACTTC.

The chain is built from TRBV18 and TRBJ1-1; 9 bases align to TRBD1. The ends lost 4 bases at V and 5 bases at J; junction bases unmatched: 2. The CDR3 consists of 13 residues. The germline V gene encodes CDR1 KGHSH and CDR2 LQKENI. CDR3 bases: TGTGCCAGCTCACAAGGACAGGGGACTGAAGCTTTCTTT. Translating gives CASSQGQGTEAFF.

The rearrangement uses TRBV11-1 and TRBJ2-1; 11 bases line up with TRBD2. The CDR3 loop spans 16 amino acids. The V gene end was trimmed by 1 base and the J gene end by 1 base; junction bases not matched to a gene: 0. Germline CDR1 is SGHAT and CDR2 is FQDESV (reference sequence). The CDR3 protein is CASSLGTSGSYNEQFF. DNA for the CDR3: TGTGCCAGCAGCTTAGGGACTAGCGGGTCCTACAATGAGCAGTTCTTC.

This sequence joins TRBV5-1 and TRBJ2-5, with 9 positions matching TRBD1. Germline V gene data show CDR1 as SGHRS and CDR2 as YFSETQ. The CDR3 has 17 residues. The V gene end was trimmed by 1 base and the J gene end by 1 base; junction bases not matched to a gene: 8. The DNA of the CDR3 is TGCGCCAGCAGCTTGCTTTTCGGGACAGGGAGCCAAGAGACCCAGTACTTC. Residues: CASSLLFGTGSQETQYF. Using reference TRBV5-1 and TRBJ2-5 for the parts outside the CDR3, the full variable domain is KAGVTQTPRYLIKTRGQQVTLSCSPISGHRSVSWYQQTPGQGLQFLFEYFSETQRNKGNFPGRFSGRQFSNSRSEMNVSTLELGDSALYLCASSLLFGTGSQETQYFGPGTRLLVL.

This chain joins TRBV27 and TRBJ2-7; no clear D gene. The V end lost 5 bases, the J end lost 2 bases, and 13 bases lay between the germline ends. Germline V gene sequence: CDR1 MNHEY, CDR2 SMNVEV (reference sequence). The length of the CDR3 is 14 residues. The CDR3 is CASSRNSITYEQYF. The CDR3 bases are TGTGCCAGCAGTAGGAACAGCATTACCTACGAGCAGTACTTC.

This clone is a singleton in its sample. This rearrangement joins TRBV5-1 to TRBJ1-2, with 7 positions matching TRBD1. Germline V gives CDR1 SGHRS, CDR2 YFSETQ. After removal of 4 bases from V and 6 bases from J, the junction contained 6 bases not matched to a gene. CDR3 length: 13 amino acids. The CDR3, as DNA: TGCGCCAGCAGCACCACACAGGGGAATGGCTACACCTTC. Amino acid sequence: CASSTTQGNGYTF.